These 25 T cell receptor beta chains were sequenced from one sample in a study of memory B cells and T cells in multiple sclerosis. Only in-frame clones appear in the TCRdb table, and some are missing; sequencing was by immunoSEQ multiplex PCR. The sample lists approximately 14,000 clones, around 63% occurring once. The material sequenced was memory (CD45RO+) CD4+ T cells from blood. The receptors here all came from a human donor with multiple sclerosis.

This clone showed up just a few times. The CDR3 spells CASSQDVAGASYEQYF. The CDR3 region has the DNA TGTGCCAGCAGCCAAGATGTAGCGGGAGCGAGCTACGAGCAGTACTTC. The V gene is TRBV4-2, the J gene TRBJ2-7; 9 positions agree with TRBD2. Trimming removed 0 bases from V and 3 bases from J; junction bases left unmatched: 6. Germline-derived CDR1 and CDR2 are LGHNA and YNFKEQ. The CDR3 totals 16 residues.

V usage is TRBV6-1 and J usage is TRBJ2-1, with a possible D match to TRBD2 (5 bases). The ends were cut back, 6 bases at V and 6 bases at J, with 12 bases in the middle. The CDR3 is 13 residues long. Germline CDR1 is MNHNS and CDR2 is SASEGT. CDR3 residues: CASRDFSSNEQFF. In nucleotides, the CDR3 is TGTGCCAGCAGGGACTTCAGTAGCAATGAGCAGTTCTTC.

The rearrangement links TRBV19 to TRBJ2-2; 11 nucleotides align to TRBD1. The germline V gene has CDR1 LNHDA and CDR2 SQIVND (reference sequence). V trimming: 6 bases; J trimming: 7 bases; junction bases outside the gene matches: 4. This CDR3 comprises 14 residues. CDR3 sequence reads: CASRDRGRVGELFF. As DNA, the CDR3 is TGTGCCAGTAGGGACAGGGGGCGCGTCGGGGAGCTGTTTTTT.

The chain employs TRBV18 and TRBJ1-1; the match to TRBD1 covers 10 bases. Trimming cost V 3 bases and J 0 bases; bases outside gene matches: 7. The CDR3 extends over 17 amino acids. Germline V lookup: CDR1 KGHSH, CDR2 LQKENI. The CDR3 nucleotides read TGTGCCAGCTCACCGCTGACAGGGGGCGCGGTGAACACTGAAGCTTTCTTT. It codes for CASSPLTGGAVNTEAFF.

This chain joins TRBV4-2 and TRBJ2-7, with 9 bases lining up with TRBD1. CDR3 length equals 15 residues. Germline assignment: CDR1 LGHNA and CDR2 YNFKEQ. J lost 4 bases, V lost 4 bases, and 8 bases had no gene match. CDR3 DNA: TGTGCCAGCAGCCGGGCGGGACAGGGATTGTACGAGCAGTACTTC. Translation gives CASSRAGQGLYEQYF.

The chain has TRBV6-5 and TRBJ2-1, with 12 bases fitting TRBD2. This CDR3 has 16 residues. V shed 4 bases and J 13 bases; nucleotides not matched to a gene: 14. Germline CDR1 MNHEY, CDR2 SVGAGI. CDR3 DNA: TGTGCCAGCAGTTCTCCACTAGCGGGGGGAACACCATTTCAGTTCTTC. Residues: CASSSPLAGGTPFQFF.

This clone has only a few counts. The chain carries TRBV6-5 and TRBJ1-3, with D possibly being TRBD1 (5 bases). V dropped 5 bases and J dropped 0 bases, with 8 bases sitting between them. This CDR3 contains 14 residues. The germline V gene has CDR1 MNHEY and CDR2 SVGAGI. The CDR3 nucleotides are TGTGCCAGCAGTCGGGGACTCTCTGGAAACACCATATATTTT. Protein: CASSRGLSGNTIYF.

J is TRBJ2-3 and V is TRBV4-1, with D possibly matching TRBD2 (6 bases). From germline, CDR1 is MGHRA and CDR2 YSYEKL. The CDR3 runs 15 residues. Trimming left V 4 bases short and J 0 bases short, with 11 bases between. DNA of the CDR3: TGCGCCAGCAGCCGCGAGGAGGGAAGCACAGATACGCAGTATTTT. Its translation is CASSREEGSTDTQYF.

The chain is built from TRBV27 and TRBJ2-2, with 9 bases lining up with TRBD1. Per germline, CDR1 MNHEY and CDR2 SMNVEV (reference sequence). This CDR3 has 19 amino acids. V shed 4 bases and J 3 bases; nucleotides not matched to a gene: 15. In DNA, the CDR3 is TGTGCCAGCAGTTCACCCTCCCCTGCTGGGACAGGGCACACCGGGGAGCTGTTTTTT. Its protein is CASSSPSPAGTGHTGELFF.

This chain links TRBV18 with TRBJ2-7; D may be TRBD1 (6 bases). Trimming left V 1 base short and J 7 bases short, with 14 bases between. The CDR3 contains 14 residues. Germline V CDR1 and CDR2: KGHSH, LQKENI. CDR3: CASSPRSGVWEQYF. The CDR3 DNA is TGTGCCAGCTCACCACGGTCAGGGGTATGGGAGCAGTACTTC.

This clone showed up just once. The CDR3 nucleotides are TGCAGCGTTGATCGCCAGGGAGGTATGGAGACCCAGTACTTC. Protein sequence: CSVDRQGGMETQYF. The J gene is TRBJ2-5, the V gene TRBV29-1; D is possibly TRBD2 (6 bases). This CDR3 contains 14 residues. Between the trimmed V and J ends, which lost 3 bases and 5 bases, there was a span of 16 bases. In germline, CDR1 is SQVTM, CDR2 ANQGSEA. Filled out from reference TRBV29-1 and TRBJ2-5, the complete variable domain reads SAVISQKPSRDICQRGTSLTIQCQVDSQVTMMFWYRQQPGQSLTLIATANQGSEATYESGFVIDKFPISRPNLTFSTLTVSNMSPEDSSIYLCSVDRQGGMETQYFGPGTRLLVL.

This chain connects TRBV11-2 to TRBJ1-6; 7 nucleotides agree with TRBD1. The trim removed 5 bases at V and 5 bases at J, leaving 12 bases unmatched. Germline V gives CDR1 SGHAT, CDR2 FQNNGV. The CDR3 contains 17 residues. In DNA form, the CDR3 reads TGTGCCAGCAGCCCCTTCAGGGGGATTGGAAATAATTCACCCCTCCACTTT. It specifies CASSPFRGIGNNSPLHF.

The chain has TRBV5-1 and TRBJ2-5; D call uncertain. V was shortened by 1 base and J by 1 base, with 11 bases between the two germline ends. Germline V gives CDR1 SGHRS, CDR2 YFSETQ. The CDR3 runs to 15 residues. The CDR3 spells CASSLTARFQETQYF. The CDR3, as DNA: TGCGCCAGCAGCTTGACGGCGCGGTTCCAAGAGACCCAGTACTTC. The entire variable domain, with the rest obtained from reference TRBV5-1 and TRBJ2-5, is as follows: KAGVTQTPRYLIKTRGQQVTLSCSPISGHRSVSWYQQTPGQGLQFLFEYFSETQRNKGNFPGRFSGRQFSNSRSEMNVSTLELGDSALYLCASSLTARFQETQYFGPGTRLLVL.

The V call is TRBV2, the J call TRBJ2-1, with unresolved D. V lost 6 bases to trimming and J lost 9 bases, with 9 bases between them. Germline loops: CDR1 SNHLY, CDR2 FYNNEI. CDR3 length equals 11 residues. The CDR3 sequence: CASRSSLEQFF. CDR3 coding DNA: TGTGCCAGCAGGAGTAGTCTTGAGCAGTTCTTC.

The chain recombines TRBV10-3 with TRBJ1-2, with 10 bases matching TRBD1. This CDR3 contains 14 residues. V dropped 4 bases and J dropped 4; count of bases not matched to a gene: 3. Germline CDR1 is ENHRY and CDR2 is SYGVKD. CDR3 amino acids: CAISGTGGSYGYTF. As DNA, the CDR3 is TGTGCCATCAGTGGGACAGGGGGAAGCTATGGCTACACCTTC.

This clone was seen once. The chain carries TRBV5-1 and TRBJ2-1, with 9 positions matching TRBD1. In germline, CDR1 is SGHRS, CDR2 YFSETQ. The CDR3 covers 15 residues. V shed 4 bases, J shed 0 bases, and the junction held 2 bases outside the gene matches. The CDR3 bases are TGCGCCAGCAGCATGACAGGGGGCTCCTACAATGAGCAGTTCTTC. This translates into CASSMTGGSYNEQFF.

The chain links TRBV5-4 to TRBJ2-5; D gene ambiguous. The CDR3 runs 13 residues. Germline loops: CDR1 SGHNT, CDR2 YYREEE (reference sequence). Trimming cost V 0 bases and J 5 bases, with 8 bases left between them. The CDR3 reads CASSLVGLETQYF. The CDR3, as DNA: TGTGCCAGCAGCTTGGTTGGCCTGGAGACCCAGTACTTC.

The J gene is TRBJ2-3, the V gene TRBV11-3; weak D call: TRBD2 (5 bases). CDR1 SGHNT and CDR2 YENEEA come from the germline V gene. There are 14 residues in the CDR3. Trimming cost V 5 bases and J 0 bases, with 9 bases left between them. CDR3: CASSPWESTDTQYF. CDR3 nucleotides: TGTGCCAGCAGCCCCTGGGAGAGCACAGATACGCAGTATTTT.

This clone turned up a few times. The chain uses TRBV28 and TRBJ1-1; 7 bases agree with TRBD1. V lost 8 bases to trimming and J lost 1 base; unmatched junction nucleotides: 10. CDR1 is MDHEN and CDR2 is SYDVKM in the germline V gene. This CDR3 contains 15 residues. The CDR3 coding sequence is TGTGCCAGCGGCCCAGGGGGAAACCAGAACACTGAAGCTTTCTTT. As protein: CASGPGGNQNTEAFF.

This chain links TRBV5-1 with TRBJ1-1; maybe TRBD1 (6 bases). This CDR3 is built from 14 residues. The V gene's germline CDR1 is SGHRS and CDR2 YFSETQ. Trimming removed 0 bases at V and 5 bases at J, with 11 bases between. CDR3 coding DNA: TGCGCCAGCAGCTTGGCCGGGGGGCCGACTGAAGCTTTCTTT. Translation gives CASSLAGGPTEAFF.

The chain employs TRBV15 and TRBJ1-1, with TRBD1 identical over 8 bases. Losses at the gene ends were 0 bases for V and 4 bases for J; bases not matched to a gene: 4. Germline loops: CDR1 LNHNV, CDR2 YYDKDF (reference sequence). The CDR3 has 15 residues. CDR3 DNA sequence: TGTGCCACCAGCAGAGATCAGGGGGCGAGCACTGAAGCTTTCTTT. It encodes CATSRDQGASTEAFF.

Here the CDR3 DNA reads TGCGCCAGCAGCTTTGACGTACCGGGACAGGGGAGAAACACCATATATTTT. It is translated as CASSFDVPGQGRNTIYF. This rearrangement joins TRBV5-1 to TRBJ1-3; 10 bases map to TRBD1. The ends lost 2 bases at V and 5 bases at J; junction bases unmatched: 10. The germline CDR1 and CDR2 sequences are SGHRS and YFSETQ. CDR3 size: 17 residues.

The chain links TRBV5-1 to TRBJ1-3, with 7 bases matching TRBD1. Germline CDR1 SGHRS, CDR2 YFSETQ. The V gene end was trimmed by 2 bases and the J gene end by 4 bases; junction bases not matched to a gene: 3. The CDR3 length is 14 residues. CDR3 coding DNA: TGCGCCAGCAGCTTCGGCAGGGGGGGAAACACCATATATTTT. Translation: CASSFGRGGNTIYF. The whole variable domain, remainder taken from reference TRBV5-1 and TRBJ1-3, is KAGVTQTPRYLIKTRGQQVTLSCSPISGHRSVSWYQQTPGQGLQFLFEYFSETQRNKGNFPGRFSGRQFSNSRSEMNVSTLELGDSALYLCASSFGRGGNTIYFGEGSWLTVV.

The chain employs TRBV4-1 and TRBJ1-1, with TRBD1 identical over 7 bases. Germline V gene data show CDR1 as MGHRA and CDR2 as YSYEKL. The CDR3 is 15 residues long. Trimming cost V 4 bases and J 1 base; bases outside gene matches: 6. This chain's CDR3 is CASSPPGQRNTEAFF. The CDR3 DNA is TGCGCCAGCAGCCCCCCGGGACAGAGGAACACTGAAGCTTTCTTT.

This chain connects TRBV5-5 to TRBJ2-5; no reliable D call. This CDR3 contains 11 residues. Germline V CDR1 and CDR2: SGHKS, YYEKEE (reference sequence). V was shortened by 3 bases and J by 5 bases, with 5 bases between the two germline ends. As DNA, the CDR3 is TGTGCCAGCAGCTACTTGGAGACCCAGTACTTC. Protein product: CASSYLETQYF.